This TCR beta chain was captured in a study of blood T cell repertoires in COVID-19. Study background: From the United States, Italy and Spain came samples of acute and convalescent COVID-19.

Per the germline V gene, CDR1 is KGHSH and CDR2 is LQKENI. The V end lost 4 bases, the J end lost 3 bases, and 7 bases lay between the germline ends. CDR3 length: 12 amino acids. Libraries were prepared by immunoSEQ multiplex PCR; TCRdb keeps only in-frame clonotypes and omits some of them. The sample holds roughly 82,000 clones, around 91% seen once. The rearrangement links TRBV18 to TRBJ2-7, with D hard to call. The material sequenced was peripheral blood. The source of this sequence is a woman aged 50 to 60 in a cohort sampled during active COVID-19. The CDR3 reads CASSRSGYEQYF. As DNA, the CDR3 is TGTGCCAGCTCACGTTCGGGCTACGAGCAGTACTTC.